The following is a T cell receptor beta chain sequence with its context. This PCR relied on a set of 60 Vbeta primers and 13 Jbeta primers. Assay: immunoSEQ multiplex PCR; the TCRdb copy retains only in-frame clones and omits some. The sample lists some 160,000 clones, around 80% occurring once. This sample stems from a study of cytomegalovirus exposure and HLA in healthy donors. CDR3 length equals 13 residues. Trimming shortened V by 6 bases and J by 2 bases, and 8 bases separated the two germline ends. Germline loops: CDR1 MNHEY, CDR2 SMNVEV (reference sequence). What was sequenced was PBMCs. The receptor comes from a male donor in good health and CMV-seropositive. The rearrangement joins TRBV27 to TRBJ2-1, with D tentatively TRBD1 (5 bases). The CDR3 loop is CASSRVTYNEQFF. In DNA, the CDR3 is TGTGCCAGCAGCAGGGTCACCTACAATGAGCAGTTCTTC.